Listed below are T cell receptor beta chains from one sample, sequenced in a study of T cell repertoires in cytomegalovirus infection. TCRdb re-called the reads through MiXCR, storing one row per CDR3 protein. Of roughly 280,000 distinct CDR3 sequences in the sample, about an eighth were seen once. Sample: PBMCs. These receptors were taken from a human donor in good health (CMV status not recorded). Some clones in this sample may be carry-over from other donors' samples. CDR3s include the opening cysteine and the closing phenylalanine or tryptophan. A D gene is named only where the DNA matches it firmly. Clone size is stated in some rows and not others, as once, few, many or a class when expanded.

d_gene: TRBD1
j_gene: TRBJ2-5
v_gene: TRBV20-1
abundance: once
CDR3nt: TGCAGTGCGCCCACGGGACAGGGGTTGCAGACCCAGTACTTC
CDR3aa: CSAPTGQGLQTQYF

d_gene: NA
j_gene: TRBJ2-1
v_gene: TRBV6-2/TRBV6-3
abundance: NA
CDR3nt: TGTGCCAGCAGTTACGGGCTGAACAATGAGCAGTTCTTC
CDR3aa: CASSYGLNNEQFF

d_gene: NA
j_gene: TRBJ2-3
v_gene: TRBV28
abundance: few
CDR3nt: TGTGCCAGCCCCCCACCCACAGATACGCAGTATTTT
CDR3aa: CASPPPTDTQYF

d_gene: NA
j_gene: TRBJ2-7
v_gene: TRBV5-4
abundance: NA
CDR3nt: TGTGCCAGCAGCTACCAGCAGTACGAGCAGTACTTC
CDR3aa: CASSYQQYEQYF

d_gene: TRBD2
j_gene: TRBJ2-1
v_gene: TRBV7-9
abundance: many
CDR3nt: TGTGCCAGCAGCCCTGCGGGAGAAAACAATGAGCAGTTCTTC
CDR3aa: CASSPAGENNEQFF

d_gene: NA
j_gene: TRBJ2-3
v_gene: TRBV5-1
abundance: NA
CDR3nt: TGCGCCAGCAGCCCCGGGTCCACCACAGATACGCAGTATTTT
CDR3aa: CASSPGSTTDTQYF

d_gene: NA
j_gene: TRBJ1-2
v_gene: TRBV11-2
abundance: many
CDR3nt: TGTGCCAGCAGCTCGCGAGGGATGGTTCGGAGGAGCTACACCTTC
CDR3aa: CASSSRGMVRRSYTF

d_gene: NA
j_gene: TRBJ2-2
v_gene: TRBV7-6
abundance: many
CDR3nt: TGTGCCAGCAGCTTAGTACACAACACCGGGGAGCTGTTTTTT
CDR3aa: CASSLVHNTGELFF

d_gene: NA
j_gene: TRBJ1-3
v_gene: TRBV28
abundance: many
CDR3nt: TGTGCCAGCAGCGTGAGACTGGACACCATATATTTT
CDR3aa: CASSVRLDTIYF

d_gene: NA
j_gene: TRBJ1-1
v_gene: TRBV4-1
abundance: many
CDR3nt: TGCGCCAGCAGCCAAGGTCGCGGCTCTGTGAGTTTCAGCACTGAAGCTTTCTTT
CDR3aa: CASSQGRGSVSFSTEAFF

d_gene: NA
j_gene: TRBJ1-2
v_gene: TRBV7-9
abundance: many
CDR3nt: TGTGCCAGCAGACCGAGTGGGCTGGGCTATGGCTACACCTTC
CDR3aa: CASRPSGLGYGYTF

d_gene: NA
j_gene: TRBJ1-5
v_gene: TRBV20-1
abundance: NA
CDR3nt: TGCAGTGCTAGACCCCCAAGGATGAGCAATCAGCCCCAGCATTTT
CDR3aa: CSARPPRMSNQPQHF

d_gene: NA
j_gene: TRBJ1-2
v_gene: TRBV5-1
abundance: NA
CDR3nt: TGCGCCAGCAGCGGGACGGAGTCGGCTTTTAACTATGGCTACACCTTC
CDR3aa: CASSGTESAFNYGYTF

d_gene: NA
j_gene: TRBJ1-4
v_gene: TRBV20-1
abundance: few
CDR3nt: TGCAGTGCTCTCTTGAAGGCCTCGAATGAAAAACTGTTTTTT
CDR3aa: CSALLKASNEKLFF

d_gene: TRBD1
j_gene: TRBJ2-2
v_gene: TRBV7-2
abundance: many
CDR3nt: TGTGCCACCATCCAGGGTCCCCGTCCCGCAGGGGGCGACACCGGGGAGCTGTTTTTT
CDR3aa: CATIQGPRPAGGDTGELFF

d_gene: TRBD1
j_gene: TRBJ1-5
v_gene: TRBV7-9
abundance: many
CDR3nt: TGTGCCAGCAGCCAAGGGGGACAGGATCAGCCCCAGCATTTT
CDR3aa: CASSQGGQDQPQHF

d_gene: TRBD1
j_gene: TRBJ1-1
v_gene: TRBV29-1
abundance: NA
CDR3nt: TGCAGCGTTGGAGCTTTTTCAGGGGGCAGCGGCATGAACACTGAAGCTTTCTTT
CDR3aa: CSVGAFSGGSGMNTEAFF

d_gene: NA
j_gene: TRBJ1-1
v_gene: TRBV7-2
abundance: many
CDR3nt: TGTGCCAGCAGCTTTTACGGAGGAATAAACACTGAAGCTTTCTTT
CDR3aa: CASSFYGGINTEAFF

d_gene: NA
j_gene: TRBJ2-3
v_gene: TRBV11-2
abundance: many
CDR3nt: TGTGCCAGCAGCCGTCAGGGGATCACAGATACGCAGTATTTT
CDR3aa: CASSRQGITDTQYF

d_gene: NA
j_gene: TRBJ1-5
v_gene: TRBV18
abundance: NA
CDR3nt: TGTGCCAGCTCACCAACGGGAGGAGGGGATCAGCCCCAGCATTTT
CDR3aa: CASSPTGGGDQPQHF

d_gene: NA
j_gene: TRBJ2-3
v_gene: TRBV7-6
abundance: NA
CDR3nt: TGTGCCAGCAGCTTACGGTCAGGGATAAGGACAGATACGCAGTATTTT
CDR3aa: CASSLRSGIRTDTQYF

d_gene: NA
j_gene: TRBJ2-5
v_gene: TRBV18
abundance: NA
CDR3nt: TGTGCCAGCTCACCACTTCCGGACAGCCAAGAGACCCAGTACTTC
CDR3aa: CASSPLPDSQETQYF

d_gene: TRBD2
j_gene: TRBJ2-1
v_gene: TRBV10-3
abundance: many
CDR3nt: TGTGCCATCAGCTCCCTAGGTCCGGGACTAGCGGGAGTAGGCAATGAGCAGTTCTTC
CDR3aa: CAISSLGPGLAGVGNEQFF

d_gene: NA
j_gene: TRBJ1-5
v_gene: TRBV20-1
abundance: NA
CDR3nt: TGCAGTGCTAGGTTGGGGGTACAGGGAGAACAGCCCCAGCATTTT
CDR3aa: CSARLGVQGEQPQHF

d_gene: NA
j_gene: TRBJ1-1
v_gene: TRBV27
abundance: many
CDR3nt: TGTGCCAGCAGTTCGTTTAGGAACACTGAAGCTTTCTTT
CDR3aa: CASSSFRNTEAFF

d_gene: TRBD2
j_gene: TRBJ2-1
v_gene: TRBV5-5
abundance: few
CDR3nt: TGTGCCAGCAGCCCTGGACTAGGAAAGGATGAGCAGTTCTTC
CDR3aa: CASSPGLGKDEQFF

d_gene: NA
j_gene: TRBJ2-7
v_gene: TRBV9
abundance: few
CDR3nt: TGTGCCAGCAGCGTAGCGCCAGGGGGGGTGCGCGAGCAGTACTTC
CDR3aa: CASSVAPGGVREQYF

d_gene: NA
j_gene: TRBJ1-5
v_gene: TRBV20-1
abundance: NA
CDR3nt: TGCAGTGCTAGAGGGACAGCAGGGAGCAATCAGCCCCAGCATTTT
CDR3aa: CSARGTAGSNQPQHF

d_gene: NA
j_gene: TRBJ1-1
v_gene: TRBV20-1
abundance: NA
CDR3nt: TGCAGTGCCCCGGGACGGCACATGAACACTGAAGCTTTCTTT
CDR3aa: CSAPGRHMNTEAFF

d_gene: NA
j_gene: TRBJ1-4
v_gene: TRBV29-1
abundance: NA
CDR3nt: TGCAGCGTTGAAGACCCAGAATTACCAACTAATGAAAAACTGTTTTTT
CDR3aa: CSVEDPELPTNEKLFF

d_gene: TRBD1
j_gene: TRBJ2-7
v_gene: TRBV2
abundance: many
CDR3nt: TGTGCCAGCAGTGAATGGACAGGGATCGGCTACGAGCAGTACTTC
CDR3aa: CASSEWTGIGYEQYF

d_gene: NA
j_gene: TRBJ1-1
v_gene: TRBV7-9
abundance: many
CDR3nt: TGTGCCAGCAGCCTCTACACGAACACTGAAGCTTTCTTT
CDR3aa: CASSLYTNTEAFF

d_gene: NA
j_gene: TRBJ2-3
v_gene: TRBV7-2
abundance: many
CDR3nt: TGTGCCAGCAGCCCGGGACCGACAGATACGCAGTATTTT
CDR3aa: CASSPGPTDTQYF

d_gene: NA
j_gene: TRBJ1-1
v_gene: TRBV10-3
abundance: many
CDR3nt: TGTGCCACTCATACAGGGATGAACACTGAAGCTTTCTTT
CDR3aa: CATHTGMNTEAFF

d_gene: NA
j_gene: TRBJ2-5
v_gene: TRBV5-3
abundance: few
CDR3nt: TGTGCAGCCCCGTCGGGCGAACCCCAGGAGGAGACCCAGTACTTC
CDR3aa: CAAPSGEPQEETQYF

d_gene: NA
j_gene: TRBJ1-5
v_gene: TRBV12-3/TRBV12-4
abundance: few
CDR3nt: TGTGCCAGCAGTTTTTCGCCGCGGGCCGGGGGTCAGCCCCAGCATTTT
CDR3aa: CASSFSPRAGGQPQHF

d_gene: TRBD2
j_gene: TRBJ2-1
v_gene: TRBV20-1
abundance: NA
CDR3nt: TGCAGTGCTATAGGACTAGCGGGGGACAATGAGCAGTTCTTC
CDR3aa: CSAIGLAGDNEQFF

d_gene: NA
j_gene: TRBJ2-1
v_gene: TRBV7-3
abundance: many
CDR3nt: TGTGCCAGCAGCTTAAGGGGCGGGGATGAGCAGTTCTTC
CDR3aa: CASSLRGGDEQFF

d_gene: NA
j_gene: TRBJ1-5
v_gene: TRBV6-4
abundance: NA
CDR3nt: TGTGCCAGCAGTGACCCCGAGAGGGGCAGGTCGTACTACAATCAGCCCCAGCATTTT
CDR3aa: CASSDPERGRSYYNQPQHF

d_gene: NA
j_gene: TRBJ1-5
v_gene: TRBV19
abundance: NA
CDR3nt: TGTGCCAGTAGAAGGGGAGGCCGCCCTAACCAGCCCCAGCATTTT
CDR3aa: CASRRGGRPNQPQHF

d_gene: NA
j_gene: TRBJ2-3
v_gene: TRBV20-1
abundance: few
CDR3nt: TGCAGTGCTAGAGATCCGAGGGGGTCAGGAGATACGCAGTATTTT
CDR3aa: CSARDPRGSGDTQYF

d_gene: NA
j_gene: TRBJ1-2
v_gene: TRBV28
abundance: few
CDR3nt: TGTGCCAGCAGTTTAGTTGCAGGGATTTATGGCTACACCTTC
CDR3aa: CASSLVAGIYGYTF

d_gene: TRBD2
j_gene: TRBJ2-2
v_gene: TRBV25-1
abundance: NA
CDR3nt: TGTGCCAGCAGTGGGGTAGGGACTAGCCGAACCGGGGAGCTGTTTTTT
CDR3aa: CASSGVGTSRTGELFF

d_gene: TRBD2
j_gene: TRBJ2-7
v_gene: TRBV7-2
abundance: many
CDR3nt: TGTGCCAGCAGCTTAGTGGGTCTAGCGGGGCTCTCCTACGAGCAGTACTTC
CDR3aa: CASSLVGLAGLSYEQYF

d_gene: NA
j_gene: TRBJ1-5
v_gene: TRBV4-2
abundance: NA
CDR3nt: TGTGCCAGCAGCCAAGTTTTAAGGTGGCAGCCCCAGCATTTT
CDR3aa: CASSQVLRWQPQHF

d_gene: NA
j_gene: TRBJ2-2
v_gene: TRBV11-3
abundance: many
CDR3nt: TGTGCCAGCAGCCTTAACCGCGGGGAGCTGTTTTTT
CDR3aa: CASSLNRGELFF

d_gene: TRBD1
j_gene: TRBJ2-5
v_gene: TRBV7-7
abundance: many
CDR3nt: TGTGCCAGCAGCCCTGACAGGGGGACGGAGACCCAGTACTTC
CDR3aa: CASSPDRGTETQYF

d_gene: NA
j_gene: TRBJ2-7
v_gene: TRBV7-2
abundance: many
CDR3nt: TGTGCCAGCAGCTTTATGCCCTCCTACGAGCAGTACTTC
CDR3aa: CASSFMPSYEQYF

d_gene: NA
j_gene: TRBJ2-7
v_gene: TRBV20-1
abundance: NA
CDR3nt: TGCAGTGCTAGCGGGAGTCCCTACGAGCAGTACTTC
CDR3aa: CSASGSPYEQYF

d_gene: NA
j_gene: TRBJ2-2
v_gene: TRBV11-3
abundance: few
CDR3nt: TGTGCCAGCAGCCCCGACAGGTCGGTCGGGGAGCTGTTTTTT
CDR3aa: CASSPDRSVGELFF

d_gene: NA
j_gene: TRBJ1-1
v_gene: TRBV28
abundance: NA
CDR3nt: TGTGCCAGCAGAGACGGGACGAGAAACACTGAAGCTTTCTTT
CDR3aa: CASRDGTRNTEAFF

d_gene: TRBD2
j_gene: TRBJ2-1
v_gene: TRBV28
abundance: few
CDR3nt: TGTGCCAGCACGAGGGGGACTAGCGGGAGGGAGCAGTTCTTC
CDR3aa: CASTRGTSGREQFF

d_gene: TRBD2
j_gene: TRBJ2-7
v_gene: TRBV27
abundance: NA
CDR3nt: TGTGCCAGCAGTTCGCACTTGGGGGGGGCCTACGAGCAGTACTTC
CDR3aa: CASSSHLGGAYEQYF